This T cell receptor (beta chain) is drawn from a study of tissue T cells after allogeneic stem cell transplantation. Notes on this clone: The target antigen is unknown. Genes here carry mouse names. The read finishes 1 residue shy of the CDR3 end, and the germline J gene is used to complete it.

In germline, CDR1 is SNHLY, CDR2 FYNGKV (reference sequence). The CDR3 has 15 residues. Trimming removed 5 bases from V and 0 bases from J; junction bases left unmatched: 4. TCRbeta CDR3 was sequenced at survey depth with template counts. Profiled with immunoSEQ multiplex PCR; TCRdb holds only in-frame clones, not every one. Counted here are some 7,900 clones, 37% occurring once; the ten biggest clones make up about 3.6%. Study results and limitations: This small cohort was clinically heterogeneous, and sampling depth was a limitation. TCR repertoires tracked anatomic similarity, regardless of disease or transplant status.

Documented time point: mouse harvest day 14 after allogeneic transplant. The graft held 10^6 splenic CD5+ T cells and 10^7 T-cell-depleted bone marrow cells. Tissues came from B6→BALB/c major-mismatch GVHD mice at day 7 or 14. The rearrangement uses TRBV3 and TRBJ2-3; 8 nucleotides agree with TRBD2. The receptor was derived from a female BALB/c mouse given C57BL/6 T cells with graft-versus-host disease after an allogeneic hematopoietic cell transplant. Sequencing used skin. This chain's CDR3 is CASSLWGASAETLYF. The part of the CDR3 DNA that was read is TGTGCCAGCAGCCTCTGGGGGGCGAGTGCAGAAACGCTGTAT.